This entry lists 20 T cell receptor beta chains sequenced from one sample in a study of response to subunit inactivated influenza vaccine. In TCRdb, the RT-PCR reads were re-called with MiXCR into one record per CDR3 protein. The sample has approximately 500,000 distinct CDR3 sequences, 10% to 15% seen once. The sequencing used PBMCs from blood, collected roughly 6 weeks after vaccination. The receptors shown here come from a man aged 50 to 59 who received an inactivated influenza vaccine.

The genes are TRBV6-2 or TRBV6-3 and TRBJ2-1; D could derive from TRBD1 or TRBD2 (5 bases each). Trimming left V 0 bases short and J 10 bases short, with 16 bases between. The CDR3 totals 15 residues. Germline-derived CDR1 and CDR2 are MNHEY and SVGEGT. The CDR3 nucleotides read TGTGCCAGCAGTTACTCTTCGGGACCGATTTGGGAGCAGTTCTTC. Its protein is CASSYSSGPIWEQFF.

This clonotype was recorded at least ten times. CDR3 nucleotides: TGTGCCAGCAGCCAACAAGGGGGAGATACGCAGTATTTT. Translation: CASSQQGGDTQYF. The gene calls are TRBV16 and TRBJ2-3, with D tentatively TRBD1 (6 bases). CDR1 KGHSY and CDR2 FQNENV come from the germline V gene. Trimming shortened V by 2 bases and J by 5 bases, and 8 bases separated the two germline ends. This CDR3 has 13 amino acids.

Only a few counts were recorded for this clonotype. This sequence joins TRBV6-2 or TRBV6-3 and TRBJ1-2; 8 bases line up with TRBD1. The J segment lost 5 bases and the V segment lost 5 bases, leaving 7 bases of the junction unmatched. The CDR3 extends over 14 amino acids. The germline V gene has CDR1 MNHEY and CDR2 SVGEGT. DNA of the CDR3: TGTGCCAGCAGTAAAAGCACAGGGGGATATGGCTACACCTTC. Its protein product is CASSKSTGGYGYTF.

The J gene is TRBJ2-7, the V gene TRBV5-6; D may be TRBD1 or TRBD2 (5 bases each). V was shortened by 4 bases and J by 7 bases, with 30 bases between the two germline ends. CDR1 is SGHDT and CDR2 is YYEEEE in the germline V gene. This CDR3 contains 18 residues. The chain's CDR3 is CASSERTWGSGFKVEQYF. The DNA for the CDR3 is TGTGCCAGCAGCGAACGAACATGGGGGTCTGGGTTTAAGGTGGAGCAGTACTTC.

The chain carries TRBV20-1 and TRBJ2-7; 8 positions agree with TRBD2. The CDR3 length is 14 residues. CDR1 DFQATT and CDR2 SNEGSKA come from the germline V gene (reference sequence). The ends lost 6 bases at V and 1 base at J; junction bases unmatched: 8. The CDR3 spells CSAPPSGSSYEQYF. CDR3 sequence (DNA): TGCAGTGCACCCCCAAGCGGGAGTTCCTACGAGCAGTACTTC.

The rearrangement uses TRBV6-1 and TRBJ1-2; 7 bases map to TRBD1. Germline CDR1 reads MNHNS; CDR2 reads SASEGT. V shed 6 bases and J 5 bases; nucleotides not matched to a gene: 12. This CDR3 contains 15 residues. CDR3 nucleotide sequence: TGTGCCAGCAGGCCACTCAGGACAGGCAATTATGGCTACACCTTC. This encodes CASRPLRTGNYGYTF.

At least ten counts were recorded for this clonotype. The CDR3 protein is CASSLQGGGYEQYF. Written as DNA, the CDR3 is TGCGCCAGCAGCTTGCAAGGGGGAGGCTACGAGCAGTACTTC. The chain joins TRBV5-1 to TRBJ2-7; D could derive from TRBD1 or TRBD2 (6 bases each). From germline, CDR1 is SGHRS and CDR2 YFSETQ. The CDR3 has 14 residues. Trimming removed 1 base at V and 3 bases at J, with 11 bases between.

Here the CDR3 reads CASSPTLPGAYEQYF. The CDR3 nucleotides are TGTGCCAGCAGTCCCACCCTGCCGGGTGCCTACGAGCAGTACTTC. The V call is TRBV27, the J call TRBJ2-7; D not resolved. The V gene lost 5 bases and the J gene lost 2 bases, with 16 bases spanning the gap. CDR3 length: 15 residues. Germline V lookup: CDR1 MNHEY, CDR2 SMNVEV (reference sequence).

This clonotype was counted between two and nine times. The V call is TRBV4-3, the J call TRBJ1-3, with TRBD1 as a possible D gene (5 bases). CDR1 and CDR2 from the germline V gene are LGHNA and YSLEER. The CDR3 totals 17 residues. V dropped 8 bases and J dropped 0 bases, with 20 bases sitting between them. The CDR3 DNA follows: TGCGCCAGCTGCCGGGACGACTTCTTAAGCTCTGGAAACACCATATATTTT. Translated, it gives CASCRDDFLSSGNTIYF.

This clonotype has a handful of counts. The rearrangement links TRBV11-2 to TRBJ1-2; 7 bases are a match to TRBD1. V was clipped by 2 bases and J by 5 bases; unmatched bases: 5. The CDR3 loop spans 14 amino acids. The germline V gene has CDR1 SGHAT and CDR2 FQNNGV. CDR3: CASSLSGQIYGYTF. As DNA, the CDR3 is TGTGCCAGCAGCTTATCGGGACAGATTTATGGCTACACCTTC.

This clonotype was picked up many times. The chain employs TRBV3-1 and TRBJ2-7; 8 bases match TRBD2. This CDR3 is built from 16 residues. CDR1 and CDR2 from the germline V gene are LGHDT and YNNKEL (reference sequence). With V trimmed by 3 bases and J by 6 bases, 13 bases remained unmatched. In DNA form, the CDR3 reads TGTGCCAGCAGCCATACGGGGCTAAGCGGGAGAGGCGAGCAGTACTTC. This gives the protein CASSHTGLSGRGEQYF.

This chain connects TRBV11-2 to TRBJ2-3, with D uncertain. The CDR3 sequence is 13 residues long. V was shortened by 8 bases and J by 6 bases, with 15 bases between the two germline ends. Germline-derived CDR1 and CDR2 are SGHAT and FQNNGV. For the CDR3, the DNA is TGTGCCAGCTCAATGGGCTTTAGGGATACGCAGTATTTT. Translation: CASSMGFRDTQYF.

This clonotype was seen a handful of times. This sequence joins TRBV29-1 and TRBJ2-3, with D perhaps matching TRBD2 (6 bases). CDR1 is SQVTM, CDR2 ANQGSEA, per germline. The V end was cut by 4 bases, the J end by 1 base, with 15 bases between. This CDR3 spans 15 amino acids. The CDR3 sequence: CSVGRDLIGTDTQYF. Here the CDR3 DNA reads TGCAGCGTTGGGAGGGATTTGATTGGCACAGATACGCAGTATTTT.

In this sample, this clonotype turned up a few times. The CDR3 DNA is TGTGCCACCAGATCCGGGACAGGGAAAACTGGGGCCAACGTCCTGACTTTC. Amino acids: CATRSGTGKTGANVLTF. The gene calls are TRBV24-1 and TRBJ2-6; 9 bases match TRBD1. V was pared by 7 bases and J by 2 bases, with 8 bases of the junction left unmatched. In germline, CDR1 is KGHDR, CDR2 SFDVKD. CDR3 size: 17 residues.

The chain uses TRBV12-3 or TRBV12-4 and TRBJ2-6, with D unclear. The CDR3 spans 14 residues. Deletions cut 6 bases from V and 1 base from J, with 7 bases between. The CDR3 region is CASSTRSGANVLTF. The DNA of the CDR3 is TGTGCCAGCAGCACTCGTTCTGGGGCCAACGTCCTGACTTTC.

At least ten counts were recorded for this clonotype. This chain uses TRBV20-1 with TRBJ1-5, with 7 bases lining up with TRBD1. V lost 0 bases to trimming and J lost 4 bases; unmatched junction nucleotides: 3. The CDR3 contains 14 residues. Germline values: CDR1 DFQATT, CDR2 SNEGSKA (reference sequence). The CDR3 here is CSARDNRGNQPQHF. CDR3 bases: TGCAGTGCTAGAGATAACAGGGGAAATCAGCCCCAGCATTTT.

V gene TRBV10-3 combines with J gene TRBJ1-6, with D possibly being TRBD1 (6 bases). The germline gives CDR1 ENHRY, CDR2 SYGVKD. The CDR3 length is 15 residues. Trimming removed 4 bases from V and 6 bases from J, with 13 bases in between. This CDR3 reads CAISGGGAGNSPLHF. CDR3 bases: TGTGCCATCAGTGGGGGGGGGGCAGGTAATTCACCCCTCCACTTT.

There are a few counts of this clonotype. The chain is built from TRBV27 and TRBJ2-1, with TRBD2 matching over 10 bases. The CDR3 loop spans 15 amino acids. Per germline, CDR1 MNHEY and CDR2 SMNVEV (reference sequence). Losses at the gene ends were 2 bases for V and 8 bases for J; bases not matched to a gene: 6. The CDR3 reads CASSLALAGVDEQFF. The CDR3 bases are TGTGCCAGCAGTTTAGCCCTAGCGGGGGTGGATGAGCAGTTCTTC.

This clonotype was counted a few times. The V gene is TRBV5-6, the J gene TRBJ2-7; 9 bases are a match to TRBD2. Germline V gene data show CDR1 as SGHDT and CDR2 as YYEEEE. Trimming took 4 bases from V and 7 from J; bases not matched to a gene: 12. CDR3 length: 15 amino acids. CDR3 nucleotide sequence: TGTGCCAGCAGCCTTAGCGGGGGAACCTATTTGGAGCAGTACTTC. It encodes CASSLSGGTYLEQYF.

This clonotype showed up just a few times. The rearrangement uses TRBV7-9 and TRBJ1-1, with D uncertain. In germline, CDR1 is SEHNR, CDR2 FQNEAQ (reference sequence). Trimming pared 2 bases from V and 4 bases from J, leaving 11 bases between. The CDR3 extends over 14 amino acids. CDR3: CASSLRASRTEAFF. The CDR3 nucleotides read TGTGCCAGCAGCTTAAGGGCATCGCGCACTGAAGCTTTCTTT.